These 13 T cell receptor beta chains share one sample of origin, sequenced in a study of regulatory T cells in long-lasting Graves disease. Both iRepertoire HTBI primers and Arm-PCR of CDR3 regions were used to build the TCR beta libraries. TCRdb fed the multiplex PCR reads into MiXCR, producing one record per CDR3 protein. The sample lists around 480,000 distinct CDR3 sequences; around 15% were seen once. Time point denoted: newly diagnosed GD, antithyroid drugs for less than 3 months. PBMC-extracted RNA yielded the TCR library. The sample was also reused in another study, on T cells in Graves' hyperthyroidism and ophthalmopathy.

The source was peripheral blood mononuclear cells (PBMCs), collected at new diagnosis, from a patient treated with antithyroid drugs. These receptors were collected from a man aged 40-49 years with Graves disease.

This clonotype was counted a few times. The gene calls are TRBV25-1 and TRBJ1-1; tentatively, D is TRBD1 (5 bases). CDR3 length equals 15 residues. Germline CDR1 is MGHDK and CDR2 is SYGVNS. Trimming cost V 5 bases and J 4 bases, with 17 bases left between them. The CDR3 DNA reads TGTGCCAGCAGTATTGGTGGGGCCGGGACCACTGAAGCTTTCTTT. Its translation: CASSIGGAGTTEAFF.

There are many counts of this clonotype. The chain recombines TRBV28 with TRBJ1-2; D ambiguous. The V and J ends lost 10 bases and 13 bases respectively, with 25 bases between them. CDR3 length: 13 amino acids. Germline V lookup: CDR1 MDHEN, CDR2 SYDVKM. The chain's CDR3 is CATLDGLLYEATF. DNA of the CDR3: TGTGCCACCTTGGACGGTCTCCTTTATGAAGCCACCTTC.

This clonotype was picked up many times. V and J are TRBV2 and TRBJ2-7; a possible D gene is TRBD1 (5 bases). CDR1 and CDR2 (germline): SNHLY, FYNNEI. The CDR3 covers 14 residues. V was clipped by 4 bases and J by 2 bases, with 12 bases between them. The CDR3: CASSAGNGPYEQYF. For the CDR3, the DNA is TGTGCCAGCAGTGCAGGGAATGGGCCCTACGAGCAGTACTTC.

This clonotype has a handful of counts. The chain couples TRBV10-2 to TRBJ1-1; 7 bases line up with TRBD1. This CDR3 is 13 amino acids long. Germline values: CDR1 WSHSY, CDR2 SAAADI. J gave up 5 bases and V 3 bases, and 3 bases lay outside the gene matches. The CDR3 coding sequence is TGCGCCAGCAGTGATGAGGGGGCAACTGAAGCTTTCTTT. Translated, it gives CASSDEGATEAFF.

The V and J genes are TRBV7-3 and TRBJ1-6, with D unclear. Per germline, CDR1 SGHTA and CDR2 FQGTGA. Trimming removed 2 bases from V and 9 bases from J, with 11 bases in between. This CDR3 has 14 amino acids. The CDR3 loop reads CASSLAGMSSPLHF. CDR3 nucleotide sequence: TGTGCCAGCAGCTTAGCCGGGATGTCTTCACCCCTCCACTTT.

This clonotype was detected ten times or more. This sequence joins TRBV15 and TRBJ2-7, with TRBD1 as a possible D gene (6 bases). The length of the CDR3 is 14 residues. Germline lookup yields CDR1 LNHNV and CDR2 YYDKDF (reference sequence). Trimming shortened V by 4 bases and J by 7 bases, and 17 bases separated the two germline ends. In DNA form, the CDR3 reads TGTGCCACCAGCACAGGGGCCGCATCGGGTGAGCAGTACTTC. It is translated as CATSTGAASGEQYF.

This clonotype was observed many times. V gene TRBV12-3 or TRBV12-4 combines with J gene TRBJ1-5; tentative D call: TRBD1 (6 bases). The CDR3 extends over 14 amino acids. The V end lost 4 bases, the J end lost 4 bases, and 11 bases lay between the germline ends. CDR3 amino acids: CASSSGQPNQPQHF. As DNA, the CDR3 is TGTGCCAGCAGTTCCGGACAGCCTAATCAGCCCCAGCATTTT.

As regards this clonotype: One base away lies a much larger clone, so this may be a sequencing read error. DNA for the CDR3: TGTGCCACCAGTGATGGGTCTGGGGGCAGGTATGAGCAGTTCTTC. Its protein product is CATSDGSGGRYEQFF. This rearrangement joins TRBV24-1 to TRBJ2-1; perhaps TRBD1 as D (6 bases). CDR1 and CDR2 (germline): KGHDR, SFDVKD. Trimming took 3 bases from V and 8 from J, leaving 16 bases between them. CDR3 length: 15 residues.

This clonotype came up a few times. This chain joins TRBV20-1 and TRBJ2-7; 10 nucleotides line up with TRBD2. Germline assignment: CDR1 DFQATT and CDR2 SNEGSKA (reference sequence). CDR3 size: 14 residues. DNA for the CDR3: TGCGGGCCCCAGCGGGAGGGCCCCCCTGGCGAGCAGTACTTC. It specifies CGPQREGPPGEQYF.

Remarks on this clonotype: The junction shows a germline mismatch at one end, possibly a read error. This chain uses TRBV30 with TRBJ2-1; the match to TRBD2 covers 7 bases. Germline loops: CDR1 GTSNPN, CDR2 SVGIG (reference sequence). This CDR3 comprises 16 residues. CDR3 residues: CAWSVHLAELYSEQFF. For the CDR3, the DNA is TGTGCCTGGAGTGTACATCTAGCGGAGTTATACAGTGAGCAGTTCTTC.

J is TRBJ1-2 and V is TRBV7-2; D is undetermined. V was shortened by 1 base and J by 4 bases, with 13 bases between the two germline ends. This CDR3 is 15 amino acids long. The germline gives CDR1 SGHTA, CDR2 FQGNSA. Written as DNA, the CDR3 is TGTGCCAGCAGCTTAGAGGATGGTCCGGGCTATGGCTACACCTTC. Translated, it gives CASSLEDGPGYGYTF.

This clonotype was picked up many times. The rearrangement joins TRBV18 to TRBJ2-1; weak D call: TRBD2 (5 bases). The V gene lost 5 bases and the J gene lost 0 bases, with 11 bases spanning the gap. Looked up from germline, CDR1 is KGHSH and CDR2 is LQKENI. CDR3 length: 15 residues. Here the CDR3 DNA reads TGTGCCAGCTCAAGTCCGGACTTCTCCTACAATGAGCAGTTCTTC. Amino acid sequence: CASSSPDFSYNEQFF. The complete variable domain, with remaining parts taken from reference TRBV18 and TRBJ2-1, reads NAGVMQNPRHLVRRRGQEARLRCSPMKGHSHVYWYRQLPEEGLKFMVYLQKENIIDESGMPKERFSAEFPKEGPSILRIQQVVRGDSAAYFCASSSPDFSYNEQFFGPGTRLTVL.

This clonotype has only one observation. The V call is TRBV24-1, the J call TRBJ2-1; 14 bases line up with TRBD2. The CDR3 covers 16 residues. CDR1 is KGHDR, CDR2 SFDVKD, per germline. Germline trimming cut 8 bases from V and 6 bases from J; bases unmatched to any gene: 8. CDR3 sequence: CATTGRLAGGPNEQFF. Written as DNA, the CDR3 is TGTGCCACCACCGGAAGACTAGCGGGAGGGCCCAATGAGCAGTTCTTC.